These 25 T cell receptor beta chains were sequenced from one sample in a study of identical twins. TCRdb reanalysed the 5' RACE reads using MiXCR and keeps one entry per CDR3 protein. The top ten hold over 10% of the sample, which has under 900,000 distinct CDR3 sequences, roughly 20% seen once. The same data also contributed to another study, on T cells expressing NK-cell markers.

The specimen sequenced was PBMCs. All receptors derive from a woman aged 18-29 years in good health.

V and J are TRBV5-1 and TRBJ2-7, with no clear D. Germline V gene data show CDR1 as SGHRS and CDR2 as YFSETQ. V was pared by 3 bases and J by 7 bases, with 11 bases between. The CDR3 loop spans 12 amino acids. In DNA, the CDR3 is TGCGCCAGCAGCTCCCAAGGAACGGAGCAGTACTTC. This gives the protein CASSSQGTEQYF.

This clonotype was seen a few times. The rearrangement uses TRBV18 and TRBJ2-4; D unclear. Trimming took 2 bases from V and 7 from J, leaving 9 bases between them. The CDR3 totals 13 residues. In germline, CDR1 is KGHSH, CDR2 LQKENI. In DNA form, the CDR3 reads TGTGCCAGCTCACCAGGGCCAGACAACATTCAGTACTTC. Translating it yields CASSPGPDNIQYF.

This clonotype was seen a handful of times. The chain recombines TRBV12-3 or TRBV12-4 with TRBJ1-6; 7 positions match TRBD1. V lost 7 bases and J lost 9; bases outside the gene matches: 6. The CDR3 contains 13 residues. The chain's CDR3 is CASTRQGGSPLHF. CDR3 DNA sequence: TGTGCCAGCACTCGACAGGGTGGTTCACCCCTCCACTTT.

This clonotype was counted at least ten times. This chain links TRBV6-6 with TRBJ1-4; D not certain. V was clipped by 6 bases and J by 7 bases, with 9 bases between them. Per germline, CDR1 MNHNY and CDR2 SVGAGI (reference sequence). CDR3 length equals 12 residues. CDR3 residues: CASSPASEKLFF. As DNA, the CDR3 is TGTGCCAGCAGCCCGGCGAGTGAAAAACTGTTTTTT.

The sample holds many counts of this clonotype. This chain connects TRBV7-2 to TRBJ2-7; 7 nucleotides line up with TRBD2. The CDR3 has 13 residues. The V gene's germline CDR1 is SGHTA and CDR2 FQGNSA. Losses at the gene ends were 7 bases for V and 8 bases for J; bases not matched to a gene: 11. The CDR3 loop reads CASTLGAGDQQYF. The CDR3 DNA reads as TGTGCCAGCACCCTCGGGGCGGGGGACCAGCAGTACTTC.

This rearrangement joins TRBV20-1 to TRBJ1-1; D unresolved. The CDR3 is 9 residues long. Germline V gives CDR1 DFQATT, CDR2 SNEGSKA (reference sequence). The V gene lost 3 bases and the J gene lost 6 bases, with 2 bases spanning the gap. CDR3 sequence: CSARAEAFF. CDR3 DNA: TGCAGTGCTAGGGCTGAAGCTTTCTTT.

CDR3 nucleotide sequence: TGTGCCAGCAGATTAGACAGGCTTAACATGAACACTGAAGCTTTCTTT. It translates to CASRLDRLNMNTEAFF. The V and J genes are TRBV27 and TRBJ1-1; tentative D call: TRBD1 (6 bases). V was clipped by 6 bases and J by 0 bases, with 17 bases between them. Germline assignment: CDR1 MNHEY and CDR2 SMNVEV (reference sequence). CDR3 length: 16 residues.

Only a few counts were recorded for this clonotype. This chain uses TRBV18 with TRBJ1-1, with D perhaps matching TRBD1 (5 bases). Germline-derived CDR1 and CDR2 are KGHSH and LQKENI. There are 15 residues in the CDR3. Trimming took off 4 bases at V and 3 bases at J, with 15 bases between the two ends. CDR3 sequence: CASSLRDLRYTEAFF. In nucleotides, the CDR3 is TGTGCCAGCTCACTCCGGGACCTGCGGTACACTGAAGCTTTCTTT. The whole variable domain, filled in from reference TRBV18 and TRBJ1-1, reads NAGVMQNPRHLVRRRGQEARLRCSPMKGHSHVYWYRQLPEEGLKFMVYLQKENIIDESGMPKERFSAEFPKEGPSILRIQQVVRGDSAAYFCASSLRDLRYTEAFFGQGTRLTVV.

The CDR3 region is CASSLAPLVRDHTQYF. Written as DNA, the CDR3 is TGTGCCAGCAGCTTAGCCCCCTTAGTCAGGGATCATACGCAGTATTTT. The rearrangement joins TRBV7-2 to TRBJ2-3, with D tentatively TRBD1 (5 bases). The CDR3 consists of 16 residues. V dropped 0 bases and J dropped 7 bases, with 17 bases sitting between them. The germline gives CDR1 SGHTA, CDR2 FQGNSA. The full variable domain, with the rest looked up from reference TRBV7-2 and TRBJ2-3, is GAGVSQSPSNKVTEKGKDVELRCDPISGHTALYWYRQSLGQGLEFLIYFQGNSAPDKSGLPSDRFSAERTGGSVSTLTIQRTQQEDSAVYLCASSLAPLVRDHTQYFGPGTRLTVL.

In this sample, this clonotype turned up once. This rearrangement joins TRBV29-1 to TRBJ1-1; TRBD1 matches 7 bases. CDR1 SQVTM and CDR2 ANQGSEA come from the germline V gene. CDR3 length: 13 amino acids. The V segment lost 6 bases and the J segment 2 bases; nucleotides outside the gene matches: 6. The CDR3 here is CSVVDRFNTEAFF. As DNA, the CDR3 is TGCAGCGTCGTGGACAGGTTTAACACTGAAGCTTTCTTT. Drawing the rest from reference TRBV29-1 and TRBJ1-1, the complete variable domain is SAVISQKPSRDICQRGTSLTIQCQVDSQVTMMFWYRQQPGQSLTLIATANQGSEATYESGFVIDKFPISRPNLTFSTLTVSNMSPEDSSIYLCSVVDRFNTEAFFGQGTRLTVV.

The V gene is TRBV18, the J gene TRBJ2-7, with D possibly TRBD1 on 6 matching bases. V was trimmed by 3 bases and J by 4 bases, leaving 19 bases between them. CDR1 KGHSH and CDR2 LQKENI come from the germline V gene. CDR3 length: 16 residues. In DNA form, the CDR3 reads TGTGCCAGCTCACCGAGAACAGGGAGAACGGGATACGAGCAGTACTTC. This translates into CASSPRTGRTGYEQYF.

V and J are TRBV5-1 and TRBJ1-1, with 9 nucleotides matching TRBD1. The germline CDR1 and CDR2 sequences are SGHRS and YFSETQ. V shed 0 bases, J shed 5 bases, and the junction held 8 bases outside the gene matches. This CDR3 is built from 16 residues. CDR3 nucleotides: TGCGCCAGCAGCTTGGAACAGGGGGCGCGTCGGACTGAAGCTTTCTTT. It translates to CASSLEQGARRTEAFF.

This clonotype was detected only a few times. In DNA form, the CDR3 reads TGCGCCAGCAGTTGGGGACAGGCCGACCAAGAGACCCAGTACTTC. Its protein product is CASSWGQADQETQYF. The chain couples TRBV5-1 to TRBJ2-5, with TRBD1 matching 8 bases. The CDR3 consists of 15 residues. The germline V gene encodes CDR1 SGHRS and CDR2 YFSETQ. J gave up 0 bases and V 5 bases, and 6 bases lay outside the gene matches.

This chain uses TRBV12-3 or TRBV12-4 with TRBJ1-2, with TRBD1 identical over 7 bases. V gave up 6 bases and J gave up 4 bases; unmatched junction bases: 5. The CDR3 spans 13 residues. The CDR3 here is CASSRDSAYGYTF. As DNA, the CDR3 is TGTGCCAGCAGCCGGGACAGTGCCTATGGCTACACCTTC.

This clonotype was found a few times. The CDR3 DNA reads TGTGCCAGCAGCTTATACGTCCGCCCCGGTGACGGGGAGCTGTTTTTT. This gives the protein CASSLYVRPGDGELFF. The chain has TRBV7-2 and TRBJ2-2; D gene unclear. Trimming removed 2 bases from V and 7 bases from J, with 17 bases in between. The germline V gene has CDR1 SGHTA and CDR2 FQGNSA. This CDR3 contains 16 residues.

This chain links TRBV5-6 with TRBJ1-4; D possibly corresponds to TRBD1 (5 bases). In germline, CDR1 is SGHDT, CDR2 YYEEEE. V shed 4 bases and J shed 6 bases, with 16 bases lying between them. The CDR3 spans 15 residues. The CDR3 loop reads CASSPSGGGDEKLFF. The CDR3, as DNA: TGTGCCAGCAGCCCGTCTGGGGGTGGTGATGAAAAACTGTTTTTT.

Only a few counts were recorded for this clonotype. The chain employs TRBV6-1 and TRBJ2-3; D is unclear. The germline V gene encodes CDR1 MNHNS and CDR2 SASEGT. Trimming removed 2 bases from V and 2 bases from J, with 11 bases in between. CDR3 length: 15 amino acids. This chain's CDR3 is CASSEWVGITDTQYF. The CDR3 DNA is TGTGCCAGCAGTGAATGGGTGGGAATCACAGATACGCAGTATTTT.

There are a few counts of this clonotype. This sequence joins TRBV6-1 and TRBJ2-6; D uncertain. This CDR3 has 16 residues. V shed 6 bases and J shed 6 bases, with 18 bases lying between them. The germline CDR1 and CDR2 sequences are MNHNS and SASEGT. CDR3 in DNA: TGTGCCAGCAGCTCGTCCGGGTACGAAGAGGCCAACGTCCTGACTTTC. Its protein product is CASSSSGYEEANVLTF.

The CDR3 DNA follows: TGTGCCAGCAGACCGAGGACGCAGCGAGTTGAGCAGTTCTTC. It translates to CASRPRTQRVEQFF. V is TRBV12-3 or TRBV12-4 and J is TRBJ2-1; D unclear. This CDR3 has 14 amino acids. V shed 6 bases and J shed 9 bases, with 18 bases lying between them.

This clonotype came up a few times. The chain has TRBV20-1 and TRBJ1-1, with TRBD1 as a possible D gene (5 bases). Germline assignment: CDR1 DFQATT and CDR2 SNEGSKA (reference sequence). V lost 5 bases and J 2 bases, leaving 9 bases between the germline ends. The CDR3 has 12 residues. CDR3 in DNA: TGCAGTGCTCAACAGGCCAACACTGAAGCTTTCTTT. It codes for CSAQQANTEAFF.

This clonotype has a handful of counts. V gene TRBV12-3 or TRBV12-4 combines with J gene TRBJ2-7; TRBD2 aligns across 11 bases. V trimming: 1 base; J trimming: 1 base; junction bases outside the gene matches: 3. The CDR3 covers 16 residues. Here the CDR3 DNA reads TGTGCCAGCAGTTTAGTCATAGCGGGGGGGTCCTACGAGCAGTACTTC. As protein: CASSLVIAGGSYEQYF.

The gene calls are TRBV15 and TRBJ2-1; 9 nucleotides line up with TRBD1. The germline V gene has CDR1 LNHNV and CDR2 YYDKDF (reference sequence). Trimming removed 6 bases from V and 6 bases from J; junction bases left unmatched: 9. CDR3 length: 15 amino acids. As DNA, the CDR3 is TGTGCCACCAGACAACCGGGACAGGGACCCAATGAGCAGTTCTTC. This gives the protein CATRQPGQGPNEQFF.

The chain couples TRBV14 to TRBJ2-6; the D gene is possibly TRBD1 (5 bases). With 4 bases removed from V and 0 bases from J, the gap between germline ends came to 16 bases. Germline lookup yields CDR1 SGHDN and CDR2 FVKESK. The length of the CDR3 is 18 residues. The CDR3 loop reads CASSPKPGISSGANVLTF. As DNA, the CDR3 is TGTGCCAGCAGCCCTAAACCAGGGATTAGCTCTGGGGCCAACGTCCTGACTTTC. The full variable domain, its missing parts supplied by reference TRBV14 and TRBJ2-6, is EAGVTQFPSHSVIEKGQTVTLRCDPISGHDNLYWYRRVMGKEIKFLLHFVKESKQDESGMPNNRFLAERTGGTYSTLKVQPAELEDSGVYFCASSPKPGISSGANVLTFGAGSRLTVL.

The CDR3 DNA is TGTGCCACCAGCAGAGGGGACCAAACAGGGGAGCAGTTCTTC. It translates to CATSRGDQTGEQFF. The chain recombines TRBV15 with TRBJ2-1, with D tentatively TRBD1 (6 bases). This CDR3 is built from 14 residues. V was shortened by 1 base and J by 10 bases, with 14 bases between the two germline ends. Germline V lookup: CDR1 LNHNV, CDR2 YYDKDF (reference sequence).

At least ten counts were recorded for this clonotype. The chain combines TRBV9 with TRBJ2-2; the D gene is possibly TRBD1 (6 bases). Germline CDR1 reads SGDLS; CDR2 reads YYNGEE. This CDR3 contains 14 residues. The V end lost 9 bases, the J end lost 3 bases, and 15 bases lay between the germline ends. The DNA of the CDR3 is TGTGCCACCACCGCCTCAGGGGACACCGGGGAGCTGTTTTTT. Amino acid sequence: CATTASGDTGELFF.